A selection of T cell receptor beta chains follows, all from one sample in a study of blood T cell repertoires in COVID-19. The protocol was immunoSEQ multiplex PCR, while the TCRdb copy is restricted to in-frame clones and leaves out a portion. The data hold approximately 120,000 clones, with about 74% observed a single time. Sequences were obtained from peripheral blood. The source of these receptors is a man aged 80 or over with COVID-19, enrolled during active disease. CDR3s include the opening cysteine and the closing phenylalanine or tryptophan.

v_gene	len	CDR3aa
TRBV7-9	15	CASSPGQDGSYEQYF
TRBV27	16	CASSPTGLAGGRPQYF
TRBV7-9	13	CASTFGATDTQYF
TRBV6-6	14	CASRGSGRNEKLFF
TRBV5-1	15	CASSLDGQKNSPLHF
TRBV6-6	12	CASRGGNSPLHF
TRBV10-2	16	CASRDVGGSGANVLTF
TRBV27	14	CASRVTGGGSPLHF
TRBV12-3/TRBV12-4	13	CASSFAGNSPLHF
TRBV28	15	CASSLAGQGAYEQYF
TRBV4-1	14	CASSPGLAIYEQYF
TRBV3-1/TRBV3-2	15	CASSQAQTGRAGYTF
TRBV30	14	CAWSGGRGAETQYF
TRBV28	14	CASSLTGENSPLHF
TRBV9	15	CASSTQGTTYNEQFF
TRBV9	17	CASSASGGAYIADTQYF
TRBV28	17	CASSFLVSSGRNDEQFF
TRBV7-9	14	CASTERQGSTEAFF
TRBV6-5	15	CASSYTAGENSPLHF
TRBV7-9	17	CASSSRSAGPSNTEAFF
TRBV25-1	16	CASSDILAGTTDTQYF
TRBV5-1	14	CASSLYGRVETQYF